This T cell receptor beta chain was recorded in a study of graft-versus-host responses after intestinal transplantation (dated by TCRdb to the early 2020s). Describing the broader study: Multivisceral, liver-intestinal, or isolated intestinal transplants were received by the recipients. All recipients received anti-thymocyte globulin induction followed by maintenance tacrolimus and steroids for 3 to 4 years. Graft-versus-host and host-versus-graft alloreactive T cell clones were tracked in the graft, circulation and bone marrow after intestinal transplantation using bulk TCR-beta CDR3 sequencing. Alloreactive clones were identified by sequencing pre-transplant mixed lymphocyte reaction products and comparing these products with unstimulated pre-transplant donor and recipient T cells. The cohort enrolled about two dozen intestinal transplant recipients, one of whom was a retransplant, and a few patients without pretransplant specimens were excluded. Donor T cell macrochimerism was defined as a peak of at least 4% donor T cells among recipient peripheral blood mononuclear cells. Rather than going through the commercial service, samples from three later patients were sequenced in-house on an Illumina MiSeq and processed with MiXCR.

The study at large found these results: Peak levels of circulating GvH clones were associated with declines in HvG clones early after transplant. Conclusions were limited by the relatively low number and heterogeneity of intestinal transplant patients. GvH clones turned up in recipient bone marrow, with some appearing earlier in ileal mucosa or blood, a pattern consistent with an intestinal mucosal origin. In the allografts of patients with donor T cell macrochimerism, GvH to HvG T cell clonal ratios were high.

The meaning of the sample's time point label: cells obtained before transplantation from donor or recipient. CD3+CD4+ and CD3+CD8+ populations were FACS-sorted from unstimulated pre-transplant donor and recipient cells taken from spleen or lymph nodes. The receptor library was made with the immunoSEQ multiplex PCR assay. For most patients, genomic DNA was isolated with the Qiagen DNeasy Blood and Tissue Kit and shipped frozen to Adaptive Biotechnologies for TCR sequencing. Adaptive Biotechnologies carried out high-throughput TCR-beta CDR3 sequencing of genomic DNA for most patients. The authors processed their data as follows. Adaptive's ImmunoSEQ software supplied the TCR sequencing data for 15 to 20 patients, while MiXCR and VDJtools were used to process three other patients. To correct CD4 versus CD8 sorting errors, any sequence found in both subsets at a frequency ratio below 5:1 was removed. CDR3 nucleotide sequences shared by donor and recipient were removed because the origin of these sequences could not be assigned. Alloreactive clones required at least 2-fold expansion over unstimulated cells and minimum CFSE-low frequency of 0.002% (template counts) or 0.001% (read counts). Mappable clones were those detected in sequenced pre-transplant spleen, lymph node, or MLR CFSE-low populations of the donor or recipient. Cumulative frequency of alloreactive clones was calculated as a percentage of all sequences weighted by copy number. TCRdb re-hosts the immuneACCESS table, in-frame sequences only. Its copies lack some clones; in the studies checked, an unresolved V gene accounts for under half of them, and the cause for the rest is not known. The V and J calls and clone size are taken from that table; D and trimming were inferred from the DNA. The sample table records 50,000 or so clones; 80% to 95% of these occur just once. 2% to 2.5% of the sample rests with the top ten.

V gives up 2 bases and J gives up 0 bases, and the segment between their germline ends measures 14 bases. The CDR3 contains 17 residues, cysteine and phenylalanine counted. Just CDR3 DNA is preserved here, 51 bases in frame from base 1. CDR1 and CDR2, looked up from the germline V gene, are MDHEN and SYDVKM. Worth noting for this clone: The clone's antigen remains unknown. No quality values exist for individual bases; no much larger clone is one base distant.

The sequence came from a human donor who was the organ donor for an intestinal transplant. The rearranged segments are TRBV28 and TRBJ2-4; the D gene is possibly TRBD2, with 7 bases matching. The specimen was unstimulated CD4+ T cells sorted from spleen or lymph node cells, collected before transplant. The CDR3 protein: CASSLGAGALAKNIQYF. The DNA sequence reads TGTGCCAGCAGTTTAGGGGCGGGGGCGCTAGCCAAAAACATTCAGTACTTC.